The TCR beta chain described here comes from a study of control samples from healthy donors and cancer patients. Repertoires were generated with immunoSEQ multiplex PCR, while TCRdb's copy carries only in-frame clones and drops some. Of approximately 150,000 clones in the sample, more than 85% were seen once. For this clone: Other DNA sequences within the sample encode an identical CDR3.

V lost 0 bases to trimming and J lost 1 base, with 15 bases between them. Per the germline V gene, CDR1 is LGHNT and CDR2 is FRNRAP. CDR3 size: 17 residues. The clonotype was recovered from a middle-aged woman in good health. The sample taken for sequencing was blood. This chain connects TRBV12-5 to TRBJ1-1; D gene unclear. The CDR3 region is CASGLVSQLPANTEAFF. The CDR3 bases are TGTGCTAGTGGTTTGGTTTCGCAATTGCCGGCGAACACTGAAGCTTTCTTT.